The rows below give T cell receptor beta chains drawn from one sample of a study of blood T cell repertoires in COVID-19. Method: immunoSEQ multiplex PCR; TCRdb's copy keeps in-frame clones and lacks some. The sample consists of approximately 62,000 clones, about 87% of them appearing once. Source material: peripheral blood. The receptors here all came from a human donor with active COVID-19. The donor label of this sample is uncertain. Both conserved end residues are part of each CDR3. The D gene is left open where the match is weak. Only some rows state a clone size, as once, few, many or a class for expanded clones.

size	V	length	J	D	DNA	CDR3
.	TRBV29-1	10	TRBJ2-1	.	TGCAGCGTTGGACACCATGAGCAGTTCTTC	CSVGHHEQFF
.	TRBV27	14	TRBJ2-7	TRBD2	TGTGCCAGCAGTACTAGCGGGGGGCCCTACGAGCAGTACTTC	CASSTSGGPYEQYF
.	TRBV5-6	16	TRBJ1-1	.	TGTGCCAGCAGCTTGGTATCGGAGTTCATGAACACTGAAGCTTTCTTT	CASSLVSEFMNTEAFF
.	TRBV4-2	18	TRBJ2-3	TRBD2	TGTGCCAGCAGCCAAGCCCCCTCTAGCGGGAGTTGGACAGATACGCAGTATTTT	CASSQAPSSGSWTDTQYF
.	TRBV30	15	TRBJ1-6	.	TGTGCCTGGAAACACGACATTCCAGGCAATTCACCCCTCCACTTT	CAWKHDIPGNSPLHF
.	TRBV5-1	15	TRBJ2-1	TRBD1	TGCGCCAGCAGCGACGGGACAGGTACATACAATGAGCAGTTCTTC	CASSDGTGTYNEQFF
.	TRBV19	16	TRBJ1-2	TRBD1	TGTGCCAGTAGTATAGGTGGTACGGGACAGGGCTTCGGCTACACCTTC	CASSIGGTGQGFGYTF
.	TRBV6-5	14	TRBJ1-1	.	TGTGCCAGCAGACAGTTAATAGCGGACACTGAAGCTTTCTTT	CASRQLIADTEAFF
.	TRBV18	16	TRBJ2-2	.	TGTGCCAGCTCACGCGGGACAGATCGGGGGACCGGGGAGCTGTTTTTT	CASSRGTDRGTGELFF
.	TRBV18	14	TRBJ1-1	.	TGTGCCAGCTCACCACTACCAGGGTTCACTGAAGCTTTCTTT	CASSPLPGFTEAFF
.	TRBV28	15	TRBJ1-2	TRBD1	TGTGCCAGCAGTGTGGGACAGGGAAACTCCTATGGCTACACCTTC	CASSVGQGNSYGYTF
.	TRBV7-3	15	TRBJ1-2	TRBD1	TGTGCCAGCAGCTTAAGTGGACAGGGGGCGTACGGCTACACCTTC	CASSLSGQGAYGYTF
.	TRBV27	16	TRBJ2-7	TRBD1	TGTGCCAGCAGTCCCAATCCCGGGACAGGGACCTACGAGCAGTACTTC	CASSPNPGTGTYEQYF
once	TRBV10-3	15	TRBJ2-7	.	TGTGCCATCAGGCCACAGGGACCGATGTCCTACGAGCAGTACTTC	CAIRPQGPMSYEQYF
.	TRBV12-5	19	TRBJ1-6	TRBD1	TGTGCTAGTGGTTTCTCTAGGGGGACAGAGTTCTCCTATAATTCACCCCTCCACTTT	CASGFSRGTEFSYNSPLHF
.	TRBV5-4	13	TRBJ1-1	.	TGTGCCAGCAGCTACTCGACAGGCGTTGGAGCTTTCTTT	CASSYSTGVGAFF
.	TRBV19	14	TRBJ2-7	TRBD2	TGTGCCAGTAGCCTAGCGGGACCTTACTACGAGCAGTACTTC	CASSLAGPYYEQYF